This entry concerns a single T cell receptor (beta chain). Its antigen is as yet unknown. The assay was run at survey level. Sequencing used immunoSEQ multiplex PCR; TCRdb keeps in-frame clones, though not all of them. Here the sample spans 30,000 to 45,000 clones, less than 85% being singletons. The record originates from a study of pediatric ulcerative colitis. Whole-study results and caveats: A couple of rectal clonotypes were found only in ulcerative colitis patients, all of them.

Blood was drawn at the time of colonoscopy. The source is a girl aged 5-17 years with moderate ulcerative colitis. Sequences were obtained from blood.

The CDR3 nucleotides are TGTGCCAGCTCAACAGTCGGACAGGGAGTACAGACCCAGTACTTC. This encodes CASSTVGQGVQTQYF. The chain combines TRBV18 with TRBJ2-5; 8 bases agree with TRBD1. Germline V gene data show CDR1 as KGHSH and CDR2 as LQKENI. This CDR3 comprises 15 residues. V was clipped by 5 bases and J by 6 bases; unmatched bases: 11.